The 28 T cell receptor beta chains in this list originate from one sample, sequenced in a study of shared clonotypes between healthy human individuals. The method was immunoSEQ multiplex PCR; TCRdb's version includes in-frame clones alone and lacks a portion of them. Here the sample spans over a million clones, around 97% being singletons. Sequencing used naive CD4+ T cells sorted from blood. Subset in this sample: CD45RA+ positively selected. Source of these receptors: a man aged 25-45 years in good health.

The genes are TRBV6-1 and TRBJ1-5; D is undetermined. Per the germline V gene, CDR1 is MNHNS and CDR2 is SASEGT. The CDR3 is 13 residues long. Trimming removed 2 bases from V and 5 bases from J, with 7 bases in between. CDR3 amino acids: CASSEFGDQPQHF. The CDR3, as DNA: TGTGCCAGCAGTGAATTTGGCGATCAGCCCCAGCATTTT.

This chain uses TRBV25-1 with TRBJ2-1, with unresolved D. Trimming pared 0 bases from V and 7 bases from J, leaving 10 bases between. Germline V gene data show CDR1 as MGHDK and CDR2 as SYGVNS. This CDR3 comprises 14 residues. The DNA for the CDR3 is TGTGCCAGCAGTGAATATATAAGCGATAATGAGCAGTTCTTC. Protein product: CASSEYISDNEQFF.

V gene TRBV2 combines with J gene TRBJ2-7; either TRBD1 or TRBD2 may fit D (6 bases each). Germline V gene sequence: CDR1 SNHLY, CDR2 FYNNEI. The CDR3 runs to 12 residues. Trimming took 11 bases from V and 1 from J, leaving 12 bases between them. CDR3 loop: CAGGTNSYEQYF. The CDR3 DNA reads as TGTGCCGGAGGGACAAATTCCTACGAGCAGTACTTC.

The chain uses TRBV1 and TRBJ1-1. TRBV1 is annotated as a pseudogene. This CDR3 has 17 amino acids. This chain's CDR3 is CTSSQASPFALNTEAFF. The CDR3 DNA reads as TGCACCAGCAGCCAAGCGTCCCCTTTTGCCTTGAACACTGAAGCTTTCTTT.

In DNA form, the CDR3 reads TGTGCCAGCAGTTTGACAGGCGGCCTACTTGGGAACAATGAGCAGTTCTTC. Its protein is CASSLTGGLLGNNEQFF. The rearrangement links TRBV28 to TRBJ2-1, with D tentatively TRBD1 (6 bases). With 3 bases removed from V and 5 bases from J, the gap between germline ends came to 20 bases. The germline V gene encodes CDR1 MDHEN and CDR2 SYDVKM. The CDR3 totals 17 residues.

The V and J genes are TRBV10-1 and TRBJ2-7, with 7 bases identical to TRBD2. With V trimmed by 0 bases and J by 2 bases, 1 base remained unmatched. Germline V lookup: CDR1 WNHNN, CDR2 SYGVQD (reference sequence). The CDR3 spans 14 residues. The CDR3 bases are TGCGCCAGCAGTGAGTCGGGAGGGCCCTACGAGCAGTACTTC. Its protein is CASSESGGPYEQYF.

J is TRBJ2-2 and V is TRBV13; 7 bases agree with TRBD1. Germline CDR1 and CDR2: PRHDT and FYEKMQ (reference sequence). V was clipped by 7 bases and J by 1 base; unmatched bases: 3. The CDR3 has 14 residues. In DNA, the CDR3 is TGTGCCAGCAAACGGACAGGGAACACCGGGGAGCTGTTTTTT. It encodes CASKRTGNTGELFF.

The chain combines TRBV7-9 with TRBJ2-7; weak D call: TRBD1 (5 bases). The CDR3 covers 15 residues. Looked up from germline, CDR1 is SEHNR and CDR2 is FQNEAQ (reference sequence). V lost 1 base and J 6 bases, leaving 16 bases between the germline ends. The CDR3 nucleotides read TGTGCCAGCAGCTTAGATATGGCAGGGCTACGCGAGCAGTACTTC. Residues: CASSLDMAGLREQYF.

The rearrangement links TRBV5-4 to TRBJ2-3; the match to TRBD2 covers 9 bases. Germline V gene sequence: CDR1 SGHNT, CDR2 YYREEE (reference sequence). This CDR3 has 16 amino acids. Trimming removed 0 bases from V and 5 bases from J; junction bases left unmatched: 7. CDR3 in DNA: TGTGCCAGCAGCTTGGGAAGCGGGAGGTCGCAAGATACGCAGTATTTT. This codes for CASSLGSGRSQDTQYF.

V is TRBV10-3 and J is TRBJ1-1; TRBD1 aligns across 9 bases. The CDR3 covers 15 residues. After removal of 0 bases from V and 8 bases from J, the junction contained 7 bases not matched to a gene. Germline values: CDR1 ENHRY, CDR2 SYGVKD. The CDR3 bases are TGTGCCATCAGTGAGTCTGGGACAGGGAGGTCAGAAGCTTTCTTT. Its protein product is CAISESGTGRSEAFF.

The chain is built from TRBV28 and TRBJ1-2; no definite D call. The CDR3 runs to 12 residues. The germline CDR1 and CDR2 sequences are MDHEN and SYDVKM. V was pared by 5 bases and J by 3 bases, with 7 bases between. The CDR3 nucleotides read TGTGCCAGCAGTCTGATCGACTATGGCTACACCTTC. Amino acids: CASSLIDYGYTF.

The chain joins TRBV10-3 to TRBJ2-1; 11 nucleotides match TRBD2. Germline V gene sequence: CDR1 ENHRY, CDR2 SYGVKD. The J segment lost 15 bases and the V segment lost 5 bases, leaving 24 bases of the junction unmatched. CDR3 length: 18 amino acids. This CDR3 is CAISRPNLGSSLAGALFF. The CDR3 DNA sequence: TGTGCCATCAGTAGACCCAACCTAGGTTCCTCACTAGCGGGAGCATTGTTCTTC.

This rearrangement joins TRBV9 to TRBJ2-2, with D hard to call. CDR1 is SGDLS and CDR2 is YYNGEE in the germline V gene. V was shortened by 4 bases and J by 2 bases, with 3 bases between the two germline ends. The CDR3 covers 12 residues. The CDR3 loop reads CASSFNTGELFF. Written as DNA, the CDR3 is TGTGCCAGCAGCTTTAACACCGGGGAGCTGTTTTTT.

The V gene is TRBV11-2, the J gene TRBJ2-2; 9 positions match TRBD2. CDR1 SGHAT and CDR2 FQNNGV come from the germline V gene. This CDR3 has 16 amino acids. Trimming at V came to 6 bases and at J to 1 base, leaving 6 bases not matched to a gene. The CDR3 loop reads CASRPTSGRNTGELFF. The CDR3 DNA reads TGTGCCAGCAGACCGACTAGCGGAAGGAACACCGGGGAGCTGTTTTTT.

The chain couples TRBV30 to TRBJ2-7, with D uncertain. This CDR3 region has 11 residues. V lost 4 bases and J 5 bases, leaving 9 bases between the germline ends. Per the germline V gene, CDR1 is GTSNPN and CDR2 is SVGIG (reference sequence). The chain's CDR3 is CAWTPLDEQYF. In DNA, the CDR3 is TGTGCCTGGACGCCTTTGGACGAGCAGTACTTC.

The chain is built from TRBV5-4 and TRBJ2-1; no clear D. V gave up 4 bases and J gave up 4 bases, with 12 bases separating them. CDR3 size: 14 residues. The V gene's germline CDR1 is SGHNT and CDR2 YYREEE (reference sequence). The CDR3 region has the DNA TGTGCCAGCAGCCTGGTGGTTCCATACAATGAGCAGTTCTTC. Translation: CASSLVVPYNEQFF.

V gene TRBV28 combines with J gene TRBJ2-7, with 9 bases aligning to TRBD2. With V trimmed by 7 bases and J by 2 bases, 12 bases remained unmatched. Germline-derived CDR1 and CDR2 are MDHEN and SYDVKM. CDR3 length: 16 amino acids. In DNA form, the CDR3 reads TGTGCCAGCAAGAGGCCGGGGACTAGCCTCCCCTACGAGCAGTACTTC. Translating it yields CASKRPGTSLPYEQYF.

This chain joins TRBV28 and TRBJ1-3, with D possibly matching TRBD1 (5 bases). In germline, CDR1 is MDHEN, CDR2 SYDVKM. CDR3 length: 15 amino acids. The V end was cut by 6 bases, the J end by 0 bases, with 12 bases between. The CDR3 DNA is TGTGCCAGCAGGTGGGGACGGAACTCTGGAAACACCATATATTTT. Its translation is CASRWGRNSGNTIYF.

J is TRBJ2-6 and V is TRBV19, with 10 bases fitting TRBD1. The CDR3 is 18 amino acids. Germline V gene sequence: CDR1 LNHDA, CDR2 SQIVND (reference sequence). With 4 bases clipped from V and 0 bases from J, the junction kept 6 bases outside the gene matches. The CDR3 DNA is TGTGCCAGTAGTACCTCGACAGGGGGCGTCTCTGGGGCCAACGTCCTGACTTTC. Its protein product is CASSTSTGGVSGANVLTF.

To note about this clone: This same CDR3 is encoded by further DNA sequences in the sample. The chain carries TRBV6-6 and TRBJ2-7; D remains unclear. This CDR3 has 15 amino acids. CDR1 is MNHNY, CDR2 SVGAGI, per germline (reference sequence). V gave up 4 bases and J gave up 6 bases, with 19 bases separating them. The CDR3 loop reads CASSSFRSPNGEQYF. For the CDR3, the DNA is TGTGCCAGCAGTTCCTTTAGATCCCCCAACGGCGAGCAGTACTTC.

This chain joins TRBV7-3 and TRBJ2-1; a weak D match, TRBD1 (6 bases). Germline CDR1 and CDR2: SGHTA and FQGTGA. The CDR3 runs 12 residues. Trimming cost V 4 bases and J 8 bases, with 9 bases left between them. CDR3 sequence: CASSSGEHEQFF. The CDR3 DNA sequence: TGTGCCAGCAGCTCAGGGGAGCATGAGCAGTTCTTC.

The genes are TRBV6-5 and TRBJ1-2; no clear D gene. Per germline, CDR1 MNHEY and CDR2 SVGAGI. CDR3 length: 15 residues. The ends were cut back, 5 bases at V and 5 bases at J, with 18 bases in the middle. As DNA, the CDR3 is TGTGCCAGCAGTCCGGCTTATGAAGTAGATTATGGCTACACCTTC. Protein product: CASSPAYEVDYGYTF.

The V call is TRBV4-3, the J call TRBJ2-7; 8 nucleotides align to TRBD2. The germline gives CDR1 LGHNA, CDR2 YSLEER. CDR3 length equals 14 residues. The V gene end was trimmed by 4 bases and the J gene end by 1 base; junction bases not matched to a gene: 3. The chain's CDR3 is CASSPPGGSYEQYF. DNA of the CDR3: TGCGCCAGCAGCCCACCGGGGGGGTCCTACGAGCAGTACTTC.

This chain links TRBV7-8 with TRBJ2-1, with 11 bases matching TRBD2. There are 16 residues in the CDR3. V shed 5 bases, J shed 7 bases, and the junction held 10 bases outside the gene matches. The germline gives CDR1 SGHVS, CDR2 FQNEAQ. CDR3 sequence reads: CASSPSLAGDKNEQFF. DNA of the CDR3: TGTGCCAGCAGCCCCTCACTAGCGGGAGATAAAAATGAGCAGTTCTTC.

This rearrangement joins TRBV5-1 to TRBJ2-5, with unresolved D. The CDR3 covers 14 residues. V was clipped by 0 bases and J by 1 base, with 7 bases between them. From germline, CDR1 is SGHRS and CDR2 YFSETQ. The CDR3 loop reads CASSLAPLQETQYF. CDR3 nucleotide sequence: TGCGCCAGCAGCTTGGCCCCCCTCCAAGAGACCCAGTACTTC.

This clone occurred a few times. The same CDR3 is also encoded by other DNA sequences in this sample. The CDR3 is CASSFQETQYF. The CDR3 coding sequence is TGTGCCAGCAGTTTCCAAGAGACCCAGTACTTC. The chain recombines TRBV2 with TRBJ2-5, with D unresolved. V was pared by 5 bases and J by 1 base, with 2 bases between. The CDR3 contains 11 residues. Per the germline V gene, CDR1 is SNHLY and CDR2 is FYNNEI.

The chain couples TRBV10-1 to TRBJ2-5; 12 positions agree with TRBD2. The V segment lost 0 bases and the J segment 4 bases; nucleotides outside the gene matches: 9. Germline CDR1 is WNHNN and CDR2 is SYGVQD (reference sequence). This CDR3 is built from 18 residues. The CDR3, as DNA: TGCGCCAGCAGTGAGTCGACTAGCGGGAGTTCTATTCGAGAGACCCAGTACTTC. Protein product: CASSESTSGSSIRETQYF.

The chain uses TRBV18 and TRBJ1-1; D is ambiguous. Trimming stripped 3 bases from V and 1 base from J, with 9 bases between. This CDR3 has 14 residues. Per germline, CDR1 KGHSH and CDR2 LQKENI. Here the CDR3 DNA reads TGTGCCAGCTCACCGAGCGGGCCGAACACTGAAGCTTTCTTT. This encodes CASSPSGPNTEAFF.